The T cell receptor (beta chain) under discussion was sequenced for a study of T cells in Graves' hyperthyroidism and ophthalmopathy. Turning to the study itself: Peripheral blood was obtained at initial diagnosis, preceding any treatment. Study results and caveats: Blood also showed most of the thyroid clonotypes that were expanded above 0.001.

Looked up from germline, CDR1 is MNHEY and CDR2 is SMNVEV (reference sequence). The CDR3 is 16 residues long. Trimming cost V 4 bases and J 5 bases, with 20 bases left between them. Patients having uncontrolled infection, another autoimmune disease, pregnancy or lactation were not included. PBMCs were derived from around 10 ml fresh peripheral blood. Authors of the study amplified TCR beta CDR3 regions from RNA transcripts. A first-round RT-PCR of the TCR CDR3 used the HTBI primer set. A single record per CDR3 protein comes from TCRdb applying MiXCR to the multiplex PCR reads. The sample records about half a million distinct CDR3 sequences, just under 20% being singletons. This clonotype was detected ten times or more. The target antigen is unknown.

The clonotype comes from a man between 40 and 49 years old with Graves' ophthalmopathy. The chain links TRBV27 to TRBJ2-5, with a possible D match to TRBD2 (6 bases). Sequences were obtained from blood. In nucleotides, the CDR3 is TGTGCCAGCAGTTGGGATCGGCAAGGGAGGTTGGAGACCCAGTACTTC. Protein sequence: CASSWDRQGRLETQYF.